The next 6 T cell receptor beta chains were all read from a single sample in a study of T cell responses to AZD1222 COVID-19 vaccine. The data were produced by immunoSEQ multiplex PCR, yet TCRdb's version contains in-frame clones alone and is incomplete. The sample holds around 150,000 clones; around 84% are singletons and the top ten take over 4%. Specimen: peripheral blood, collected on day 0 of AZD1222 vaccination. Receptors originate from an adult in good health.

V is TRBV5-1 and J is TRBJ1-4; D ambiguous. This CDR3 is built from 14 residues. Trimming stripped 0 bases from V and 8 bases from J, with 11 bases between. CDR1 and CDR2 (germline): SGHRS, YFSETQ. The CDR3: CASSLDPEREKLFF. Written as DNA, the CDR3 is TGCGCCAGCAGCTTGGATCCGGAGAGGGAAAAACTGTTTTTT. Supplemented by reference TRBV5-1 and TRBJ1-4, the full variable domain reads KAGVTQTPRYLIKTRGQQVTLSCSPISGHRSVSWYQQTPGQGLQFLFEYFSETQRNKGNFPGRFSGRQFSNSRSEMNVSTLELGDSALYLCASSLDPEREKLFFGSGTQLSVL.

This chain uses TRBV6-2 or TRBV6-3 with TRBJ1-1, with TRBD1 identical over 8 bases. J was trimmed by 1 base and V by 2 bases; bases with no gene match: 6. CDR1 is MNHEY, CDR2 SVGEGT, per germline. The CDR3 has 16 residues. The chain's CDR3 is CASSYSPGGPNTEAFF. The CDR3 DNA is TGTGCCAGCAGTTACAGCCCAGGGGGCCCGAACACTGAAGCTTTCTTT.

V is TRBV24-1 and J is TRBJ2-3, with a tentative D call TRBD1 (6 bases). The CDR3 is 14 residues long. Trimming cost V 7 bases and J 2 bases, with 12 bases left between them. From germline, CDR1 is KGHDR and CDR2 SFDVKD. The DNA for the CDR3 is TGTGCCACCAGGCTGGACAGCTACACAGATACGCAGTATTTT. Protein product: CATRLDSYTDTQYF.

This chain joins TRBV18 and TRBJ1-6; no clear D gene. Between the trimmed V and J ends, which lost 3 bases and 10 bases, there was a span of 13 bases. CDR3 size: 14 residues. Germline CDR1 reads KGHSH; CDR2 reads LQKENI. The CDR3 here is CASSPRASESPLHF. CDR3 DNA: TGTGCCAGCTCACCCCGGGCCTCAGAATCACCCCTCCACTTT.

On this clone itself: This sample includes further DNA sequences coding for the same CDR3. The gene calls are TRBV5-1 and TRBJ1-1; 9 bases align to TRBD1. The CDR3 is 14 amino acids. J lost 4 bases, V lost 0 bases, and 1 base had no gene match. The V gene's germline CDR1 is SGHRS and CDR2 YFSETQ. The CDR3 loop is CASSLGQGGTEAFF. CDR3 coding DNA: TGCGCCAGCAGCTTGGGACAGGGGGGCACTGAAGCTTTCTTT.

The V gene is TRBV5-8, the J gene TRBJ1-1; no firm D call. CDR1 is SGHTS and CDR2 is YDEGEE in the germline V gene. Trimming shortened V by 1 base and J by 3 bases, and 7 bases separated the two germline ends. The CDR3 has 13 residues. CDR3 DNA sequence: TGTGCCAGCAGCTTGTCCAGATACACTGAAGCTTTCTTT. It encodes CASSLSRYTEAFF.